This T cell receptor (beta chain) was captured in a study of T cell repertoires in cytomegalovirus infection. On the study more broadly: Indicated by public TCR beta signatures were CMV infection and matching HLA type. Notes on the study in general: It was HLA-C-restricted CMV-specific TCR beta clonotypes that dominated the response ex vivo.

This CDR3 region has 15 residues. CDR1 is SEHNR and CDR2 is FQNEAQ in the germline V gene (reference sequence). V was pared by 0 bases and J by 3 bases, with 5 bases of the junction left unmatched. This clonotype was detected a few times. Its antigen is as yet unknown. MiXCR, applied by TCRdb to the reads, yields one record per CDR3 protein. The sample records 60,000 to 75,000 distinct CDR3 sequences, approximately 30% being singletons. The sequence derives from a human donor in good health (CMV status not recorded). Some clones in this sample may be carry-over from other donors' samples. The genes are TRBV7-9 and TRBJ2-7; 7 bases match TRBD2. The specimen comprised CD8+ T cells from cultured PBMCs, sampled from culture after CMV antigen stimulation. This CDR3 reads CASSLAGGNHYEQYF. CDR3 sequence (DNA): TGTGCCAGCAGCTTAGCGGGGGGGAACCACTACGAGCAGTACTTC.